This section outlines one TCR beta chain sequence together with its context. TCRdb re-called the RT-PCR reads with MiXCR, one entry per CDR3 protein. Of about 300,000 distinct CDR3 sequences listed, roughly a fifth are singletons. V was pared by 6 bases and J by 0 bases, with 14 bases between. The CDR3 is made up of 15 amino acids. The data stem from a study of response to subunit inactivated influenza vaccine. The specimen was PBMCs from blood, collected less than 22 months after vaccination. The sequence was obtained from a man between 50 and 70 years old who received an inactivated influenza vaccine. This chain connects TRBV12-3 or TRBV12-4 to TRBJ2-5; D remains unclear. DNA of the CDR3: TGTGCCAGCAGCCTCTCCCTTGACGACCAAGAGACCCAGTACTTC. It encodes CASSLSLDDQETQYF.